These T cell receptor beta chains were read from a single sample in a study of tumor-infiltrating lymphocytes in localized non-small cell lung cancer. Measured with immunoSEQ multiplex PCR; TCRdb has only the in-frame clones, and not every one. Of over 10,000 clones in the sample, 76% were seen once. The source material was uninvolved lung tissue not adjacent to the tumor. The receptors originated from a human donor with non-small cell lung cancer. The CDR3 runs from the conserved cysteine through the conserved F or W. D genes are given only for firm matches. Clone size is given for some rows only: seen once, a few or many times, or a class if the clone is expanded.

D	size	V	J	CDR3	DNA
TRBD1	few	TRBV4-3	TRBJ2-5	CASSQGSGQPYYQETQYF	TGCGCCAGCAGCCAAGGATCGGGACAGCCCTACTACCAAGAGACCCAGTACTTC
TRBD2	NA	TRBV19	TRBJ2-1	CASSLVGLAGGYNEQFF	TGTGCCAGTAGTTTAGTGGGACTAGCGGGGGGATACAATGAGCAGTTCTTC
TRBD1	once	TRBV5-4	TRBJ1-2	CASSLGNRGEDGYTF	TGTGCCAGCAGCTTGGGAAACAGGGGGGAGGATGGCTACACCTTC
TRBD1	NA	TRBV10-2	TRBJ2-2	CASSKGDSHTGELFF	TGCGCCAGCTCTAAGGGGGACAGTCACACCGGGGAGCTGTTTTTT
TRBD2	NA	TRBV5-4	TRBJ2-2	CASSPTGTSEPNTGELFF	TGTGCCAGCAGCCCGACCGGGACTAGCGAACCGAACACCGGGGAGCTGTTTTTT
NA	NA	TRBV28	TRBJ2-7	CASRTGSYEQYF	TGTGCCAGCAGGACAGGCAGCTACGAGCAGTACTTC
NA	NA	TRBV28	TRBJ1-5	CASELYSNQPQHF	TGTGCCAGCGAACTCTATAGCAATCAGCCCCAGCATTTT
TRBD2	NA	TRBV5-1	TRBJ2-6	CASSLRTSGAVSGANVLTF	TGCGCCAGCAGCCTTCGGACTAGCGGGGCCGTCTCTGGGGCCAACGTCCTGACTTTC
NA	few	TRBV30	TRBJ1-1	CAWSEGVSALGTEAFF	TGTGCCTGGAGTGAGGGGGTAAGCGCCTTGGGGACTGAAGCTTTCTTT
NA	NA	TRBV7-7	TRBJ1-5	CASSLAARNQPQHF	TGTGCTAGCAGCTTAGCCGCGCGCAATCAGCCCCAGCATTTT
NA	NA	TRBV5-1	TRBJ2-2	CASSFSGGNTGELFF	TGCGCCAGCAGCTTTAGCGGCGGGAACACCGGGGAGCTGTTTTTT
TRBD2	NA	TRBV7-3	TRBJ2-1	CASSFGRGSSDEQFF	TGTGCCAGCAGCTTCGGGCGGGGGTCCTCGGATGAGCAGTTCTTC
TRBD1	NA	TRBV29-1	TRBJ2-2	CSAGQGMNTGELFF	TGCAGCGCTGGACAGGGAATGAACACCGGGGAGCTGTTTTTT
NA	NA	TRBV7-2	TRBJ1-2	CASSSFEGRYGYTF	TGTGCCAGCAGCTCCTTCGAGGGGCGCTATGGCTACACCTTC
TRBD2	NA	TRBV28	TRBJ2-2	CASSLVASGSSGELFF	TGTGCCAGCAGTTTAGTGGCTAGCGGGAGTTCCGGGGAGCTGTTTTTT
NA	NA	TRBV28	TRBJ1-5	CASSLWDSNNQPQHF	TGTGCCAGCAGTTTATGGGACAGCAACAATCAGCCCCAGCATTTT
TRBD1	NA	TRBV7-3	TRBJ2-1	CASSLTGTSYNEQFF	TGTGCCAGCAGCTTGACAGGGACGTCCTACAATGAGCAGTTCTTC
NA	NA	TRBV5-1	TRBJ2-7	CASRIIPGPSYEQYF	TGCGCCAGCAGAATCATTCCCGGGCCAAGCTACGAGCAGTACTTC
NA	NA	TRBV7-2	TRBJ1-2	CASSLETGNYYGYTF	TGTGCCAGCAGCTTAGAAACGGGAAATTACTATGGCTACACCTTC
NA	once	TRBV27	TRBJ1-5	CASSWRGDGNQPQHF	TGTGCCAGCAGTTGGAGGGGGGATGGGAATCAGCCCCAGCATTTT
NA	once	TRBV2	TRBJ1-1	CASTWEGTEAFF	TGTGCCAGCACCTGGGAGGGCACTGAAGCTTTCTTT
NA	NA	TRBV5-1	TRBJ2-5	CASSLGRREETQYF	TGCGCCAGCAGCTTAGGACGGCGTGAAGAGACCCAGTACTTC
TRBD1	NA	TRBV29-1	TRBJ1-2	CSVEYPRQGARTF	TGCAGCGTTGAATATCCCCGACAGGGGGCGCGTACCTTC
TRBD2	NA	TRBV28	TRBJ2-3	CASSTRTSGTDTQYF	TGTGCCAGCAGCACGAGGACTAGCGGCACAGATACGCAGTATTTT
NA	NA	TRBV28	TRBJ2-2	CASSSHPPYTGELFF	TGTGCCAGCAGTTCCCACCCTCCTTACACCGGGGAGCTGTTTTTT
TRBD1	NA	TRBV6-5	TRBJ1-5	CASSYSTGVQPQHF	TGTGCCAGCAGTTACTCGACAGGGGTCCAGCCCCAGCATTTT
NA	once	TRBV14	TRBJ2-2	CASSPRPGTTNTGELFF	TGTGCCAGCAGCCCCCGCCCCGGGACAACGAACACCGGGGAGCTGTTTTTT
NA	NA	TRBV5-4	TRBJ1-2	CASSPEVGNYGYTF	TGTGCCAGCAGCCCCGAGGTGGGAAACTATGGCTACACCTTC
NA	NA	TRBV29-1	TRBJ1-4	CSVESGADEKLFF	TGCAGCGTTGAATCAGGGGCTGATGAAAAACTGTTTTTT